This TCR beta chain stems from a study of blood T cell repertoires in COVID-19. As for the study in general: Spain, Italy and the United States supplied samples that represented acute and convalescent COVID-19. The analysed material was cDNA or gDNA that came from T cells, B-cell-depleted T cells, or PBMCs.

Participants were aged roughly 18 to 100 years from around 25 US areas. The CDR3 contains 18 residues. The germline gives CDR1 SGDLS, CDR2 YYNGEE. V shed 0 bases, J shed 4 bases, and the junction held 6 bases outside the gene matches. The protocol was immunoSEQ multiplex PCR, while the TCRdb copy is restricted to in-frame clones and leaves out a portion. The data show approximately 200,000 clones, 80% seen once. The specimen was PBMCs or T cells enriched from blood (not recorded which). This receptor was identified in a woman aged 40 to 49 with acute COVID-19. The rearrangement links TRBV9 to TRBJ2-5, with 16 positions matching TRBD2. The CDR3: CASSVAGTSGGVGETQYF. Written as DNA, the CDR3 is TGTGCCAGCAGCGTAGCTGGGACTAGCGGGGGGGTAGGAGAGACCCAGTACTTC.